The clone carrying this T cell receptor beta chain was counted between two and nine times. This CDR3 contains 14 residues. V gave up 5 bases and J gave up 0 bases, with 10 bases separating them. The germline V gene has CDR1 SGHVS and CDR2 FNYEAQ. Researchers amplified the TCR beta CDR3 regions from RNA transcripts. The HTBI set primed first-round TCR CDR3 RT-PCR. TCRdb re-called the multiplex PCR reads through MiXCR, storing one row per CDR3 protein. The sample has roughly 99,000 distinct CDR3 sequences; approximately 16% are singletons. The data are from a study of T cells in Graves' hyperthyroidism and ophthalmopathy.

Sequenced material: blood. This chain uses TRBV7-6 with TRBJ1-1; no reliable D call. This clonotype was sampled from a woman aged 50 to 60 with Graves' hyperthyroidism. The CDR3 is CASSQEGMNTEAFF. The CDR3 DNA reads TGTGCCAGCAGCCAAGAGGGCATGAACACTGAAGCTTTCTTT.